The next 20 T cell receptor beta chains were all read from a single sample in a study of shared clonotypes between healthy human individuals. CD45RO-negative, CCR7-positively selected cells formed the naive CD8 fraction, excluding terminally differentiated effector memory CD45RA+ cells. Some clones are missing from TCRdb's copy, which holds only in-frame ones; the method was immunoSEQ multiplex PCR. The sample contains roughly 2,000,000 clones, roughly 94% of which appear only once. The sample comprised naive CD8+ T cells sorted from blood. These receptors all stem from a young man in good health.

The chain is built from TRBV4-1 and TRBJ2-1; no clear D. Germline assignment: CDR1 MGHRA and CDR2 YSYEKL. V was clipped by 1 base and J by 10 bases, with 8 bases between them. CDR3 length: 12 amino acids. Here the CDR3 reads CASSQGAREQFF. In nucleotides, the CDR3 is TGCGCCAGCAGCCAAGGGGCACGAGAGCAGTTCTTC.

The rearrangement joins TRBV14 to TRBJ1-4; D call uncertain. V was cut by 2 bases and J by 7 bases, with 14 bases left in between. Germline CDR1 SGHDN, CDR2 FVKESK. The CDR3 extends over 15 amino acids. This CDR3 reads CASSQSWESIEKLFF. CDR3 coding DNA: TGTGCCAGCAGCCAATCGTGGGAATCGATTGAAAAACTGTTTTTT.

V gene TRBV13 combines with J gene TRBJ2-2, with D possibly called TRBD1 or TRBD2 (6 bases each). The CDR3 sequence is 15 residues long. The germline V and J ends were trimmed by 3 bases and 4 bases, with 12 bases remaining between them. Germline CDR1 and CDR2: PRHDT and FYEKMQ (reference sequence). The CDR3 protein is CASSLTGALTGELFF. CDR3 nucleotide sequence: TGTGCCAGCAGCTTGACGGGGGCCCTCACCGGGGAGCTGTTTTTT.

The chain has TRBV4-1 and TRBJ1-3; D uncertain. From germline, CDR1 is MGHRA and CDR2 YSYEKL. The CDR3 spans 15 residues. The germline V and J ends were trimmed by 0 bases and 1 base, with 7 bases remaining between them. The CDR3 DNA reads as TGCGCCAGCAGCCAAGATAAAGATTCTGGAAACACCATATATTTT. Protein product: CASSQDKDSGNTIYF.

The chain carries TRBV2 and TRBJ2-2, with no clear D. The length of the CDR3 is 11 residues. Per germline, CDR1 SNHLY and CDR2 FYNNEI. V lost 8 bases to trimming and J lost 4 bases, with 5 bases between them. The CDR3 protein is CASLGTGELFF. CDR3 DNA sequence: TGTGCCAGCCTGGGCACCGGGGAGCTGTTTTTT.

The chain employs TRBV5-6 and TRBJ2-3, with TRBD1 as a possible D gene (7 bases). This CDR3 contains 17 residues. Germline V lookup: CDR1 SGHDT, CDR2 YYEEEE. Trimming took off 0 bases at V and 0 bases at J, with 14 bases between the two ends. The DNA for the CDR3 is TGTGCCAGCAGCTTGGATGTGACAGGGACTAGCACAGATACGCAGTATTTT. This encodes CASSLDVTGTSTDTQYF.

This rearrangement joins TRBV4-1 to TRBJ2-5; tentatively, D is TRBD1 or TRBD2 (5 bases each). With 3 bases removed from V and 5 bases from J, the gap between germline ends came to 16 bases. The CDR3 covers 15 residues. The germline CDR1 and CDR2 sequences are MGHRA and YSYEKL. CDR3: CASSQIGTARETQYF. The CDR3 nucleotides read TGCGCCAGCAGCCAGATCGGGACCGCGAGGGAGACCCAGTACTTC.

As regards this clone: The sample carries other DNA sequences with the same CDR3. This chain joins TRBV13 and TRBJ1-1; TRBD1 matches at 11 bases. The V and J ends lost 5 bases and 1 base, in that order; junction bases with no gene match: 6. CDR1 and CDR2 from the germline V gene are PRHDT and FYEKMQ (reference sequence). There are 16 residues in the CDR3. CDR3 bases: TGTGCCAGCAGCCCGTCCGGGACAGGGGGGAACACTGAAGCTTTCTTT. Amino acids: CASSPSGTGGNTEAFF.

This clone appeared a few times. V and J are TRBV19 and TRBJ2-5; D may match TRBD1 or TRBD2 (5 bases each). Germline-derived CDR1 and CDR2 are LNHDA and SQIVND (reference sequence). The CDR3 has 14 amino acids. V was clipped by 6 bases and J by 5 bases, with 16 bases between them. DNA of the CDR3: TGTGCCAGTAGACCCAACCAGGGACGGGAGACCCAGTACTTC. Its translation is CASRPNQGRETQYF.

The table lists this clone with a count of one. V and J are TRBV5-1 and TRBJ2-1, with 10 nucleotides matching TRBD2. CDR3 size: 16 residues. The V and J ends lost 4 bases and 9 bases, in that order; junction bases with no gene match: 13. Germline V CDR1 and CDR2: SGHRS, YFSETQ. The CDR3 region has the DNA TGCGCCAGCAGCACGGGCCTAGCGGGAGTAGGGAGTGAGCAGTTCTTC. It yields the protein CASSTGLAGVGSEQFF.

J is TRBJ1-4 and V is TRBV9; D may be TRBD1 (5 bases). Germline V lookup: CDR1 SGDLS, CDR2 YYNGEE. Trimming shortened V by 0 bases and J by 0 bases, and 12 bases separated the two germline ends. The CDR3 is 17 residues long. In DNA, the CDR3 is TGTGCCAGCAGCGTAGGTGGGGGATCCTCAACTAATGAAAAACTGTTTTTT. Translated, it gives CASSVGGGSSTNEKLFF.

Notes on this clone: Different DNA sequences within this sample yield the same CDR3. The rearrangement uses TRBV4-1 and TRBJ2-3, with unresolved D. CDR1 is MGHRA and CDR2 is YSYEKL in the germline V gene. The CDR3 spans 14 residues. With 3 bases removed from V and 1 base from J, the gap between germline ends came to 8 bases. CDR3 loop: CASSHPGRTDTQYF. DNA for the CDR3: TGCGCCAGCAGCCACCCCGGACGCACAGATACGCAGTATTTT.

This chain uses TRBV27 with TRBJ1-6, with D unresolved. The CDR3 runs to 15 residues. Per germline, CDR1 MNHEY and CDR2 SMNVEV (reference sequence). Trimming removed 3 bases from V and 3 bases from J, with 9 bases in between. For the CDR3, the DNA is TGTGCCAGCAGTTTCTCCGAGGTCTATAATTCACCCCTCCACTTT. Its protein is CASSFSEVYNSPLHF.

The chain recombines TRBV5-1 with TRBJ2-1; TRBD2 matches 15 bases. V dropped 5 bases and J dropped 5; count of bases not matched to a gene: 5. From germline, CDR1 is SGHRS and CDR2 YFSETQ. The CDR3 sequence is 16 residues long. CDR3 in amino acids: CASRTGLAGGHNEQFF. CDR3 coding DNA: TGCGCCAGCAGAACGGGACTAGCGGGGGGACACAATGAGCAGTTCTTC.

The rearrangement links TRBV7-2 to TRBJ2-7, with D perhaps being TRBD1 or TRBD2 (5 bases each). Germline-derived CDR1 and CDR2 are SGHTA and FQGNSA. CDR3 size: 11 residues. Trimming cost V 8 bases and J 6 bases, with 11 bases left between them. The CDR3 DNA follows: TGTGCCAGCCTGTGGGGGACCGAGCAGTACTTC. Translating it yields CASLWGTEQYF.

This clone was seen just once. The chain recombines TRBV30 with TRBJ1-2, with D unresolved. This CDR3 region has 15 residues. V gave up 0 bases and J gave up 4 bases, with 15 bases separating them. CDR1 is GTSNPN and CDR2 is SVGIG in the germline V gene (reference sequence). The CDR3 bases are TGTGCCTGGAGTGTTTCCCCCCGGGTTAGCTATGGCTACACCTTC. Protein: CAWSVSPRVSYGYTF.

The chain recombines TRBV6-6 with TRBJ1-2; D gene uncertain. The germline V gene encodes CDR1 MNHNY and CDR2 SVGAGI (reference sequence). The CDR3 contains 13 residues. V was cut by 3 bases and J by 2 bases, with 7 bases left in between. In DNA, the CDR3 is TGTGCCAGCAGTTATAGCGAGAACTATGGCTACACCTTC. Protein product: CASSYSENYGYTF.

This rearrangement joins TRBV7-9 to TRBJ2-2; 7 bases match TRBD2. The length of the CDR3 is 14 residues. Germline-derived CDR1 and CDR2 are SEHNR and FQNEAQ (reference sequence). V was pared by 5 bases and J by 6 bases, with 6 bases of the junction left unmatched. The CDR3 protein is CASSLLASAGELFF. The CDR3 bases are TGTGCCAGCAGCCTACTAGCGAGCGCCGGGGAGCTGTTTTTT.

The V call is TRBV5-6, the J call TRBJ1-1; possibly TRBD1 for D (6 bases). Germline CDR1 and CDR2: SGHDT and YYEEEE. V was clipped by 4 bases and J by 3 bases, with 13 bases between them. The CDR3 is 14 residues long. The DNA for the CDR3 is TGTGCCAGCAGCCCCAGGGGACCTGACACTGAAGCTTTCTTT. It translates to CASSPRGPDTEAFF.

CDR3 sequence: CASSLYEQGAYEQYF. The CDR3 nucleotides read TGTGCCAGCAGCTTATATGAGCAGGGGGCCTACGAGCAGTACTTC. The rearrangement uses TRBV7-9 and TRBJ2-7; 7 nucleotides match TRBD1. CDR3 size: 15 residues. Trimming took 2 bases from V and 2 from J; bases not matched to a gene: 6. CDR1 is SEHNR, CDR2 FQNEAQ, per germline (reference sequence).